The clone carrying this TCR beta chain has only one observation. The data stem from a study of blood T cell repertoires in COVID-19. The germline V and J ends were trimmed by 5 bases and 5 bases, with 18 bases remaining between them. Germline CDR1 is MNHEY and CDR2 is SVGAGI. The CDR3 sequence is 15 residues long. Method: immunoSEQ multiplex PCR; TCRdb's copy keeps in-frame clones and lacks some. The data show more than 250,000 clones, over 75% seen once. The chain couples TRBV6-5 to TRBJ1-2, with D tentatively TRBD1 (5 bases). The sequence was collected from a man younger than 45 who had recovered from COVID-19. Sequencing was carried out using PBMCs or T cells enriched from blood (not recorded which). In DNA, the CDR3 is TGTGCCAGCAGTAAAAACGGCAGGGACTATTATGGCTACACCTTC. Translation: CASSKNGRDYYGYTF.